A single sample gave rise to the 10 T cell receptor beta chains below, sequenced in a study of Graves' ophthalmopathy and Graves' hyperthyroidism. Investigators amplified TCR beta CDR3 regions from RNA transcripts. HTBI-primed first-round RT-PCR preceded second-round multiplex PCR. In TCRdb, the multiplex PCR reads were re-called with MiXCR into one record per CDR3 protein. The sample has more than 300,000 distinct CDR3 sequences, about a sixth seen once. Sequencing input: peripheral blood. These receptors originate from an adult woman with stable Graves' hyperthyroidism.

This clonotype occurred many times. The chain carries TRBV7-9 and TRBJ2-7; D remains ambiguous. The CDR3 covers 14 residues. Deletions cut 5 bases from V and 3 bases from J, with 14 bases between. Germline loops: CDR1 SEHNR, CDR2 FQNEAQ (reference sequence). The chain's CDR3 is CASSPTDRFYEQYF. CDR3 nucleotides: TGTGCCAGCAGCCCGACGGACCGGTTCTACGAGCAGTACTTC. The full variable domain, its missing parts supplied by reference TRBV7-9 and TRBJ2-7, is DTGVSQNPRHKITKRGQNVTFRCDPISEHNRLYWYRQTLGQGPEFLTYFQNEAQLEKSRLLSDRFSAERPKGSFSTLEIQRTEQGDSAMYLCASSPTDRFYEQYFGPGTRLTVT.

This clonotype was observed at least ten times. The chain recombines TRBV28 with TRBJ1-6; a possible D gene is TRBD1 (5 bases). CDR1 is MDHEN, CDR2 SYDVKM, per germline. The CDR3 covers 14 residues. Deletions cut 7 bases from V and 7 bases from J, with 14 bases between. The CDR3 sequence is CASNPGPYNSPLHF. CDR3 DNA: TGTGCCAGCAATCCGGGACCGTACAATTCACCCCTCCACTTT.

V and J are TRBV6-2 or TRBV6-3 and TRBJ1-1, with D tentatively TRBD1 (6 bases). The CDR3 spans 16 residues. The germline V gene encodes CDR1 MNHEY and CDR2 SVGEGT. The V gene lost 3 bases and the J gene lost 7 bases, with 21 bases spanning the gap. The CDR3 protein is CASSYGPRLGGGEAFF. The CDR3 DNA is TGTGCCAGCAGTTATGGGCCGAGGTTGGGGGGCGGTGAAGCTTTCTTT.

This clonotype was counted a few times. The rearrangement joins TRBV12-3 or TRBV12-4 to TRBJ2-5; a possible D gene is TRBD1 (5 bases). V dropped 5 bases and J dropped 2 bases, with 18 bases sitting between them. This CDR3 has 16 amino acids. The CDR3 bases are TGTGCCAGCAGTAAGGGGTACACGTTATTTCAAGAGACCCAGTACTTC. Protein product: CASSKGYTLFQETQYF.

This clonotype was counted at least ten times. The CDR3 is CATGELFF. The CDR3 nucleotides read TGTGCCACCGGGGAGCTGTTTTTT. The chain recombines TRBV9 with TRBJ2-2; no reliable D call. Germline V gene data show CDR1 as SGDLS and CDR2 as YYNGEE. The CDR3 runs 8 residues. Trimming took 9 bases from V and 6 from J, leaving 0 bases between them.

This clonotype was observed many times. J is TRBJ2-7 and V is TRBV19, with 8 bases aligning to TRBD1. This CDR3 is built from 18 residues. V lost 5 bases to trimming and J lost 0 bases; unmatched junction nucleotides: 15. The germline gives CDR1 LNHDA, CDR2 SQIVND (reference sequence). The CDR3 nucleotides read TGTGCCAGTAGTCGGTACAGGGGGGCAAAAATTACCTCCTACGAGCAGTACTTC. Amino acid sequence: CASSRYRGAKITSYEQYF.

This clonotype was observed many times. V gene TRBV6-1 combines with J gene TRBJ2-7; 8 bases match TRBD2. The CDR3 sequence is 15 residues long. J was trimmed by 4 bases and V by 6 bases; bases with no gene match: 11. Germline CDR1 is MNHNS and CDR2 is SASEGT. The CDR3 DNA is TGTGCCAGCAGCTCCCGGGGGGGGGTCGCTTACGAGCAGTACTTC. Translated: CASSSRGGVAYEQYF.

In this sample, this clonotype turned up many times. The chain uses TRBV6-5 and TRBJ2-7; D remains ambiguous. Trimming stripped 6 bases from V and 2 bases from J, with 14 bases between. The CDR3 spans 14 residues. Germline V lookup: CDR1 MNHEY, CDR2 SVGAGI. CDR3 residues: CASSLGRSAYEQYF. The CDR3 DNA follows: TGTGCCAGCAGCCTTGGACGATCAGCCTACGAGCAGTACTTC.

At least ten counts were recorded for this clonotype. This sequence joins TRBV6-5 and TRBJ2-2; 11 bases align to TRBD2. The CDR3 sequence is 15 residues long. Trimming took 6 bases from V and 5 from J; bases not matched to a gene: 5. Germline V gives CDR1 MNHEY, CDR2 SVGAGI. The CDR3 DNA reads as TGTGCCAGCAGCATTACTAGCGGGAGTACCGGGGAGCTGTTTTTT. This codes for CASSITSGSTGELFF.

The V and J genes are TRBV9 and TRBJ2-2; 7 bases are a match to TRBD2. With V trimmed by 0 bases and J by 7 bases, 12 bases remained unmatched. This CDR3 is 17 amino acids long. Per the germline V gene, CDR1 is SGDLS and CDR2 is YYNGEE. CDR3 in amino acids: CASSVVGAGEYDGELFF. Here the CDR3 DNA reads TGTGCCAGCAGCGTAGTTGGTGCGGGAGAATATGACGGGGAGCTGTTTTTT.